The TCR beta chain under discussion was sequenced for a study of beta chain features in type 1 diabetes. Since all of the isolated RNA was reverse transcribed, expressed TCRB transcripts were what got sequenced. Sequencing was performed with immunoSEQ multiplex PCR; in TCRdb, only in-frame clones are kept and a portion is missing. The sample includes about 700,000 clones, over 10% of them seen just once. The study, taken as a whole, reports: Researchers report that Type 1 diabetes patients had moderately but significantly shorter TCRB CDR3s across all four CD4+ subsets. Comparison showed that naive, central memory and Treg TCRB repertoires appeared more similar among patients than among healthy donors.

Germline trimming cut 1 base from V and 4 bases from J; bases unmatched to any gene: 2. This CDR3 has 15 amino acids. The germline V gene has CDR1 SGHRS and CDR2 YFSETQ. As regards this clone: Its antigen remains unknown.

Material: naive CD4+ T cells from blood. The sequence was obtained from a man between 18 and 35 years old with type 1 diabetes. The rearrangement links TRBV5-1 to TRBJ2-7; 13 nucleotides line up with TRBD2. CDR3 residues: CASSLRTSGGYEQYF. CDR3 bases: TGCGCCAGCAGCTTGAGGACTAGCGGGGGTTACGAGCAGTACTTC.